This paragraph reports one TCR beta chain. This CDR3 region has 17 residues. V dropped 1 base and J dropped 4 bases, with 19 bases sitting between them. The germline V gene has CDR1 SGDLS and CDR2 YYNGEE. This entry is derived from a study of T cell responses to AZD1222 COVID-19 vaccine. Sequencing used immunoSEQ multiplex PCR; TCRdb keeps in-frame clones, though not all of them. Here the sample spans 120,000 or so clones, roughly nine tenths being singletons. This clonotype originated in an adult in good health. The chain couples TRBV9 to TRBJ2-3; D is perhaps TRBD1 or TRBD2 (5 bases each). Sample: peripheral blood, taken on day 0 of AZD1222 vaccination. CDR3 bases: TGTGCCAGCAGCGTACGCCAGGGTCGGGGCTGGGCAGATACGCAGTATTTT. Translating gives CASSVRQGRGWADTQYF.